The next 24 T cell receptor beta chains were all read from a single sample in a study of cytomegalovirus exposure and HLA in healthy donors. The assay was immunoSEQ multiplex PCR, and TCRdb's table has in-frame clones only and misses some. This table holds around 250,000 clones, about nine tenths found once. Sequenced: PBMCs. The receptors stem from a woman younger than 45 in good health and CMV-seronegative.

Only a few counts were recorded for this clone. The rearrangement links TRBV19 to TRBJ1-1, with a weak D call TRBD1 (6 bases). This CDR3 spans 13 amino acids. The germline CDR1 and CDR2 sequences are LNHDA and SQIVND (reference sequence). V was trimmed by 5 bases and J by 5 bases, leaving 12 bases between them. CDR3 protein: CASSSRRGTEAFF. Written as DNA, the CDR3 is TGTGCCAGTAGTTCCCGTAGGGGGACTGAAGCTTTCTTT.

The chain recombines TRBV2 with TRBJ2-3; 7 positions agree with TRBD1. V was clipped by 3 bases and J by 0 bases; unmatched bases: 3. This CDR3 comprises 15 residues. From germline, CDR1 is SNHLY and CDR2 FYNNEI. CDR3 nucleotide sequence: TGTGCCAGCAGTGAGGGACAGTTTAGCACAGATACGCAGTATTTT. This codes for CASSEGQFSTDTQYF.

The gene calls are TRBV5-1 and TRBJ2-5; D tentatively fits TRBD1 or TRBD2 (5 bases each). Germline assignment: CDR1 SGHRS and CDR2 YFSETQ. The CDR3 sequence is 15 residues long. Trimming stripped 9 bases from V and 3 bases from J, with 21 bases between. CDR3 coding DNA: TGCGCCACCTCCGGGGCGGAGCTTCGGGAAGAGACCCAGTACTTC. Encoded protein: CATSGAELREETQYF.

The chain combines TRBV5-1 with TRBJ2-7; D tentatively reads TRBD1 or TRBD2 (6 bases each). V gave up 4 bases and J gave up 3 bases, with 17 bases separating them. Germline V gene lookup returns CDR1 SGHRS and CDR2 YFSETQ. CDR3 length: 15 residues. The CDR3: CASSPRGEAVYEQYF. DNA of the CDR3: TGCGCCAGCAGCCCGAGGGGGGAGGCTGTCTACGAGCAGTACTTC.

The rearrangement links TRBV14 to TRBJ2-3, with TRBD1 matching 7 bases. The ends lost 4 bases at V and 0 bases at J; junction bases unmatched: 4. The CDR3 contains 15 residues. The germline CDR1 and CDR2 sequences are SGHDN and FVKESK. CDR3 amino acids: CASSPRGLSTDTQYF. The CDR3, as DNA: TGTGCCAGCAGCCCGAGGGGGCTCAGCACAGATACGCAGTATTTT.

The CDR3 coding sequence is TGTGCCAGCAACTCCCGGTCTGGAGCACTCAATGAGCAGTTCTTC. This encodes CASNSRSGALNEQFF. V is TRBV28 and J is TRBJ2-1; D is ambiguous. The germline CDR1 and CDR2 sequences are MDHEN and SYDVKM. CDR3 length equals 15 residues. Trimming stripped 7 bases from V and 6 bases from J, with 19 bases between.

The chain carries TRBV19 and TRBJ2-7; a weak D match, TRBD1 (5 bases). Germline V gene sequence: CDR1 LNHDA, CDR2 SQIVND (reference sequence). This CDR3 has 14 residues. V lost 3 bases to trimming and J lost 6 bases, with 15 bases between them. CDR3 DNA: TGTGCCAGTAGTATTTTTTCGGACAATGGCGAGCAGTACTTC. Translated, it gives CASSIFSDNGEQYF.

The chain employs TRBV4-1 and TRBJ2-5; 7 bases fit TRBD1. The germline gives CDR1 MGHRA, CDR2 YSYEKL. There are 16 residues in the CDR3. V lost 0 bases and J lost 3; bases outside the gene matches: 7. DNA of the CDR3: TGCGCCAGCAGCCAAGAACCGACAGGGATGGAAGAGACCCAGTACTTC. Protein: CASSQEPTGMEETQYF.

The V and J genes are TRBV11-2 and TRBJ2-1, with 9 bases aligning to TRBD2. The V and J ends lost 6 bases and 7 bases, in that order; junction bases with no gene match: 7. The germline CDR1 and CDR2 sequences are SGHAT and FQNNGV. CDR3 size: 14 residues. The DNA of the CDR3 is TGTGCCAGCAGTGGGGCGGGAGGGAGGAATGAGCAGTTCTTC. It encodes CASSGAGGRNEQFF.

This rearrangement joins TRBV29-1 to TRBJ2-5; 8 positions match TRBD1. Germline trimming cut 3 bases from V and 4 bases from J; bases unmatched to any gene: 7. The germline V gene has CDR1 SQVTM and CDR2 ANQGSEA. The length of the CDR3 is 14 residues. As DNA, the CDR3 is TGCAGCGTTGACCCGGACAGGGTCGGAGAGACCCAGTACTTC. This gives the protein CSVDPDRVGETQYF.

The rearrangement links TRBV9 to TRBJ2-1, with 9 bases identical to TRBD2. After removal of 0 bases from V and 5 bases from J, the junction contained 9 bases not matched to a gene. The CDR3 contains 17 residues. Germline loops: CDR1 SGDLS, CDR2 YYNGEE. The CDR3 DNA follows: TGTGCCAGCAGCGTAGGAGTGCTAGCGGGATCGAACAATGAGCAGTTCTTC. Translation gives CASSVGVLAGSNNEQFF.

The chain combines TRBV7-9 with TRBJ2-3; D call uncertain. CDR1 is SEHNR and CDR2 is FQNEAQ in the germline V gene (reference sequence). Trimming removed 1 base at V and 2 bases at J, with 19 bases between. This CDR3 region has 18 residues. DNA for the CDR3: TGTGCCAGCAGCTTAGGGGTGGGGTGGGGTATCGACACAGATACGCAGTATTTT. It encodes CASSLGVGWGIDTDTQYF.

This clone was seen once. The V gene is TRBV5-6, the J gene TRBJ2-7; D not certain. The germline gives CDR1 SGHDT, CDR2 YYEEEE. Trimming stripped 0 bases from V and 4 bases from J, with 14 bases between. CDR3 length: 15 residues. Here the CDR3 DNA reads TGTGCCAGCAGCTTGGGTATACGGGCAGTATACGAGCAGTACTTC. This codes for CASSLGIRAVYEQYF.

This clone was seen more than once but under ten times. J is TRBJ1-1 and V is TRBV9, with D perhaps TRBD1 (5 bases). Germline V gene data show CDR1 as SGDLS and CDR2 as YYNGEE. The CDR3 totals 15 residues. Trimming cost V 0 bases and J 1 base, with 10 bases left between them. CDR3 amino acids: CASSVDAGWNTEAFF. CDR3 bases: TGTGCCAGCAGCGTAGACGCAGGGTGGAACACTGAAGCTTTCTTT. Complete variable domain (other parts from reference TRBV9 and TRBJ1-1): DSGVTQTPKHLITATGQRVTLRCSPRSGDLSVYWYQQSLDQGLQFLIQYYNGEERAKGNILERFSAQQFPDLHSELNLSSLELGDSALYFCASSVDAGWNTEAFFGQGTRLTVV.

The J gene is TRBJ2-1, the V gene TRBV4-3; TRBD2 aligns across 14 bases. The J segment lost 8 bases and the V segment lost 1 base, leaving 7 bases of the junction unmatched. Germline CDR1 reads LGHNA; CDR2 reads YSLEER. The CDR3 extends over 17 amino acids. The CDR3 reads CASSQAAGLAGDDEQFF. The CDR3 bases are TGCGCCAGCAGCCAAGCCGCGGGACTAGCGGGAGATGATGAGCAGTTCTTC.

The chain joins TRBV4-1 to TRBJ2-4; no firm D call. Per germline, CDR1 MGHRA and CDR2 YSYEKL. V was cut by 1 base and J by 4 bases, with 17 bases left in between. The CDR3 sequence is 17 residues long. DNA of the CDR3: TGCGCCAGCAGCCAAGGTGGGGTATCGGGTAAGAAAAACATTCAGTACTTC. Translation gives CASSQGGVSGKKNIQYF.

The chain employs TRBV15 and TRBJ1-3, with a possible D match to TRBD1 (6 bases). Germline assignment: CDR1 LNHNV and CDR2 YYDKDF (reference sequence). The CDR3 contains 16 residues. V lost 0 bases, J lost 0 bases, and 9 bases lay in between. DNA for the CDR3: TGTGCCACCAGCAGAGATTTAGGGGGCTCTGGAAACACCATATATTTT. Encoded protein: CATSRDLGGSGNTIYF.

The chain joins TRBV7-2 to TRBJ2-3; D uncertain. This CDR3 spans 15 amino acids. V lost 0 bases and J 0 bases, leaving 7 bases between the germline ends. The germline CDR1 and CDR2 sequences are SGHTA and FQGNSA. For the CDR3, the DNA is TGTGCCAGCAGCTTAGCTATCGGGAGCACAGATACGCAGTATTTT. Protein product: CASSLAIGSTDTQYF.

The chain employs TRBV2 and TRBJ2-1, with 7 nucleotides matching TRBD2. Germline CDR1 is SNHLY and CDR2 is FYNNEI. The CDR3 covers 15 residues. The J segment lost 4 bases and the V segment lost 7 bases, leaving 10 bases of the junction unmatched. As DNA, the CDR3 is TGTGCCAGCAAACTTGCGCGGGAGACGTACAATGAGCAGTTCTTC. Amino acid sequence: CASKLARETYNEQFF.

This chain uses TRBV7-2 with TRBJ2-7; the D call may be TRBD1 or TRBD2 (6 bases each). The germline V gene encodes CDR1 SGHTA and CDR2 FQGNSA. The CDR3 has 15 amino acids. Trimming removed 5 bases from V and 4 bases from J, with 18 bases in between. The DNA of the CDR3 is TGTGCCAGCAGCCCACATGGGGGGCCTTTTTACGAGCAGTACTTC. This gives the protein CASSPHGGPFYEQYF.

V usage is TRBV27 and J usage is TRBJ2-3; 11 bases agree with TRBD2. The CDR3 sequence is 16 residues long. CDR1 and CDR2 from the germline V gene are MNHEY and SMNVEV (reference sequence). V was clipped by 5 bases and J by 4 bases; unmatched bases: 8. The CDR3 spells CASSRILSGRADTQYF. Here the CDR3 DNA reads TGTGCCAGCAGTAGGATTCTTAGCGGGAGGGCAGATACGCAGTATTTT.

The rearrangement uses TRBV4-3 and TRBJ1-2; 7 nucleotides align to TRBD1. The J segment lost 5 bases and the V segment lost 4 bases, leaving 10 bases of the junction unmatched. The germline V gene encodes CDR1 LGHNA and CDR2 YSLEER. The CDR3 is 15 residues long. CDR3: CASSPGSDREYGYTF. The CDR3 nucleotides read TGCGCCAGCAGCCCCGGTTCTGACAGGGAGTATGGCTACACCTTC.

The V and J genes are TRBV28 and TRBJ1-1, with D perhaps matching TRBD1 (5 bases). This CDR3 is 13 amino acids long. CDR1 is MDHEN, CDR2 SYDVKM, per germline. Trimming removed 5 bases from V and 6 bases from J, with 13 bases in between. The CDR3, as DNA: TGTGCCAGCAGTGGGGAGGGGTGGGCTGAAGCTTTCTTT. This sequence encodes CASSGEGWAEAFF.

This chain uses TRBV6-5 with TRBJ1-2; 9 nucleotides match TRBD1. This CDR3 contains 16 residues. The V and J ends lost 0 bases and 6 bases, in that order; junction bases with no gene match: 8. The germline V gene has CDR1 MNHEY and CDR2 SVGAGI. Written as DNA, the CDR3 is TGTGCCAGCAGTTACTCAAAACTACAGGGGGCTAATGGCTACACCTTC. It encodes CASSYSKLQGANGYTF.